The table lists the clone carrying this T cell receptor (beta chain) with a count of one. CDR1 is MNHNS, CDR2 SASEGT, per germline. V dropped 6 bases and J dropped 3; count of bases not matched to a gene: 5. This CDR3 is 13 amino acids long. These data originate in a study of shared T cell receptors in the human thymus. Repertoires were generated with immunoSEQ multiplex PCR, while TCRdb's copy carries only in-frame clones and drops some. The sample has about 660,000 clones; roughly 90% are singletons. In addition, the sample was reused for a study of human thymus T cells.

The TCR was taken from a boy under two years old with a congenital heart defect. The chain joins TRBV6-1 to TRBJ2-7; 7 nucleotides agree with TRBD2. The sequenced sample was thymocytes. The CDR3 here is CASSPGRFYEQYF. The CDR3 DNA sequence: TGTGCCAGCAGCCCCGGGAGGTTCTACGAGCAGTACTTC.